This record covers a single T cell receptor beta chain. Its antigen is as yet unknown. The CDR3 covers 13 residues. V lost 1 base to trimming and J lost 2 bases, with 6 bases between them. Germline-derived CDR1 and CDR2 are SGHTA and FQGNSA. Unique molecular identifiers tagged the TCR beta cDNA libraries. TCRdb re-analysed the PCR reads in MiXCR, keeping a single row per CDR3 protein. This sample has around 200,000 distinct CDR3 sequences; about 30% occur once, and the top ten carry around 3.7%. This sample was taken from a study of post-analysis software for immune sequencing data. Study-level findings and limits: A handful of TRBV segments were significantly more frequent in patients than in controls. TRBV5-6, TRBV5-1 and TRBV20-1 were among these segments.

The material sequenced was blood. The TCR comes from a girl between 2 and 17 years old with multiple sclerosis. This rearrangement joins TRBV7-2 to TRBJ2-7; D ambiguous. Written as DNA, the CDR3 is TGTGCCAGCAGCTTAGTGGCTGCCTACGAGCAGTACTTC. Its protein product is CASSLVAAYEQYF.